This entry lists 18 T cell receptor beta chains sequenced from one sample in a study of T cell responses to AZD1222 COVID-19 vaccine. The assay was immunoSEQ multiplex PCR, and TCRdb's table has in-frame clones only and misses some. The profile covers over 150,000 clones, with 87% appearing a single time and around 2.6% taken by the ten largest. The source material was peripheral blood, sampled on day 0 of AZD1222 vaccination. The origin of the receptors is an adult in good health.

The J gene is TRBJ2-1, the V gene TRBV5-1; 9 bases map to TRBD2. Trimming at V came to 5 bases and at J to 7 bases, leaving 7 bases not matched to a gene. The germline V gene has CDR1 SGHRS and CDR2 YFSETQ. The CDR3 is 14 amino acids. The CDR3 reads CASRPGTSRNEQFF. DNA for the CDR3: TGCGCCAGCAGACCCGGGACTAGCAGGAATGAGCAGTTCTTC.

The chain uses TRBV5-1 and TRBJ2-7, with TRBD2 matching over 15 bases. Germline CDR1 SGHRS, CDR2 YFSETQ. CDR3 length: 17 residues. Trimming cost V 4 bases and J 3 bases; bases outside gene matches: 8. The CDR3 loop reads CASSVGTSGRIRYEQYF. The CDR3 bases are TGCGCCAGCAGCGTTGGGACTAGCGGGAGGATACGCTACGAGCAGTACTTC.

In its sample, this clone was seen once. The chain uses TRBV7-2 and TRBJ1-5, with D tentatively TRBD1 (5 bases). CDR1 is SGHTA, CDR2 FQGNSA, per germline. The V and J ends lost 5 bases and 6 bases respectively, with 14 bases between them. This CDR3 has 14 amino acids. The CDR3 loop reads CASSRSDGGQPQHF. In nucleotides, the CDR3 is TGTGCCAGCAGCCGTTCTGATGGGGGTCAGCCCCAGCATTTT. The variable domain in full, with the rest retrieved from reference TRBV7-2 and TRBJ1-5, is GAGVSQSPSNKVTEKGKDVELRCDPISGHTALYWYRQSLGQGLEFLIYFQGNSAPDKSGLPSDRFSAERTGGSVSTLTIQRTQQEDSAVYLCASSRSDGGQPQHFGDGTRLSIL.

The chain recombines TRBV29-1 with TRBJ2-3; D is possibly TRBD1 (5 bases). The germline CDR1 and CDR2 sequences are SQVTM and ANQGSEA. This CDR3 has 16 amino acids. The V end was cut by 1 base, the J end by 2 bases, with 16 bases between. The CDR3 nucleotides read TGCAGCGTTGAAGTCGTGGGGAAAGGGGCCACAGATACGCAGTATTTT. This gives the protein CSVEVVGKGATDTQYF.

V gene TRBV18 combines with J gene TRBJ2-3, with D hard to call. CDR1 and CDR2 from the germline V gene are KGHSH and LQKENI. V was cut by 2 bases and J by 0 bases, with 12 bases left in between. The CDR3 extends over 16 amino acids. CDR3 nucleotides: TGTGCCAGCTCACCAGGGCGGCCCGGGAGCACAGATACGCAGTATTTT. This translates into CASSPGRPGSTDTQYF. Full variable domain (missing parts from reference TRBV18 and TRBJ2-3): NAGVMQNPRHLVRRRGQEARLRCSPMKGHSHVYWYRQLPEEGLKFMVYLQKENIIDESGMPKERFSAEFPKEGPSILRIQQVVRGDSAAYFCASSPGRPGSTDTQYFGPGTRLTVL.

This clone was seen a few times. This chain uses TRBV6-1 with TRBJ2-2, with 16 bases aligning to TRBD2. The CDR3 consists of 19 residues. Germline V gene lookup returns CDR1 MNHNS and CDR2 SASEGT. With 0 bases clipped from V and 1 base from J, the junction kept 2 bases outside the gene matches. The CDR3 region is CASSEAGLAGGRNTGELFF. The CDR3 DNA is TGTGCCAGCAGTGAAGCGGGACTAGCGGGAGGGAGGAACACCGGGGAGCTGTTTTTT.

The rearrangement joins TRBV9 to TRBJ2-3, with D possibly matching TRBD2 (6 bases). There are 15 residues in the CDR3. The germline V gene encodes CDR1 SGDLS and CDR2 YYNGEE. The ends were cut back, 0 bases at V and 5 bases at J, with 13 bases in the middle. CDR3: CASSVGGEALDTQYF. The CDR3 region has the DNA TGTGCCAGCAGCGTAGGTGGGGAGGCCTTAGATACGCAGTATTTT.

The chain carries TRBV3-1 (or the pseudogene TRBV3-2) and TRBJ2-7, with D tentatively TRBD1 (6 bases). This CDR3 region has 15 residues. Trimming left V 1 base short and J 2 bases short, with 12 bases between. CDR1 is LGHDT, CDR2 YNNKEL, per germline (reference sequence). CDR3 residues: CASSQVSTGPYEQYF. In DNA, the CDR3 is TGTGCCAGCAGCCAAGTTTCCACAGGGCCCTACGAGCAGTACTTC.

This clone showed up just once. This chain uses TRBV7-3 with TRBJ1-2; possibly TRBD1 for D (5 bases). CDR3 length: 13 amino acids. CDR1 is SGHTA and CDR2 is FQGTGA in the germline V gene. V was shortened by 0 bases and J by 7 bases, with 9 bases between the two germline ends. The CDR3: CASSLTTGSGYTF. CDR3 nucleotides: TGTGCCAGCAGCTTAACCACAGGCTCTGGCTACACCTTC.

This chain uses TRBV19 with TRBJ2-1; 15 nucleotides align to TRBD2. This CDR3 region has 19 residues. After removal of 6 bases from V and 7 bases from J, the junction contained 16 bases not matched to a gene. Germline CDR1 reads LNHDA; CDR2 reads SQIVND (reference sequence). CDR3 residues: CASSNSPRTSGRDWNEQFF. The CDR3 DNA reads as TGTGCCAGTAGCAACTCCCCCAGGACTAGCGGGAGGGATTGGAATGAGCAGTTCTTC.

The gene calls are TRBV5-1 and TRBJ2-7; no firm D call. This CDR3 spans 15 amino acids. V lost 0 bases and J lost 1, with 11 bases in between. The V gene's germline CDR1 is SGHRS and CDR2 YFSETQ. CDR3 in amino acids: CASSLGVPLSYEQYF. Here the CDR3 DNA reads TGCGCCAGCAGCTTGGGTGTACCTCTGTCCTACGAGCAGTACTTC.

J is TRBJ1-1 and V is TRBV7-9; maybe TRBD1 (6 bases). Trimming pared 5 bases from V and 4 bases from J, leaving 17 bases between. Per the germline V gene, CDR1 is SEHNR and CDR2 is FQNEAQ (reference sequence). CDR3 length equals 15 residues. The CDR3 spells CASSRETGGTTEAFF. The CDR3 nucleotides read TGTGCCAGCAGCCGCGAGACAGGCGGGACCACTGAAGCTTTCTTT.

V and J are TRBV5-1 and TRBJ2-7; the D gene is possibly TRBD2 (6 bases). Germline-derived CDR1 and CDR2 are SGHRS and YFSETQ. The CDR3 is 13 residues long. Trimming stripped 0 bases from V and 6 bases from J, with 10 bases between. CDR3 bases: TGCGCCAGCAGCTTGGGTAGCGGTCCCGAGCAGTACTTC. This encodes CASSLGSGPEQYF.

The genes are TRBV7-2 and TRBJ1-6; D uncertain. In germline, CDR1 is SGHTA, CDR2 FQGNSA. The CDR3 contains 16 residues. Trimming cost V 3 bases and J 7 bases, with 16 bases left between them. This CDR3 is CASSFRSGRVNSPLHF. CDR3 nucleotides: TGTGCCAGCAGCTTCCGTTCCGGGAGAGTAAATTCACCCCTCCACTTT.

This clone was seen a single time. V gene TRBV19 combines with J gene TRBJ2-1; the match to TRBD2 covers 8 bases. In germline, CDR1 is LNHDA, CDR2 SQIVND (reference sequence). CDR3 length: 16 residues. The ends lost 6 bases at V and 5 bases at J; junction bases unmatched: 12. The CDR3 protein is CASRRLGSGGDNEQFF. The CDR3 nucleotides read TGTGCCAGTAGACGCCTCGGCAGCGGGGGTGACAATGAGCAGTTCTTC.

This rearrangement joins TRBV7-2 to TRBJ1-1, with D hard to call. Trimming shortened V by 5 bases and J by 0 bases, and 13 bases separated the two germline ends. The length of the CDR3 is 15 residues. From germline, CDR1 is SGHTA and CDR2 FQGNSA. CDR3 residues: CASSGDGGMNTEAFF. In nucleotides, the CDR3 is TGTGCCAGCAGCGGAGACGGTGGGATGAACACTGAAGCTTTCTTT.

The chain carries TRBV18 and TRBJ1-5; TRBD1 aligns across 8 bases. This CDR3 region has 16 residues. V trimming: 1 base; J trimming: 1 base; junction bases outside the gene matches: 3. CDR1 is KGHSH and CDR2 is LQKENI in the germline V gene. CDR3 region: CASSPRQGASNQPQHF. CDR3 sequence (DNA): TGTGCCAGCTCACCACGGCAGGGGGCAAGCAATCAGCCCCAGCATTTT.

The V and J genes are TRBV5-1 and TRBJ1-1, with unresolved D. This CDR3 is 12 amino acids long. The V and J ends lost 4 bases and 10 bases respectively, with 14 bases between them. Germline V gives CDR1 SGHRS, CDR2 YFSETQ. CDR3 residues: CASSMAGDRAFF. In DNA, the CDR3 is TGCGCCAGCAGCATGGCGGGAGATCGAGCTTTCTTT.